One TCR beta chain is described in this entry. Its specificity is unknown. The sample originates from a study of OX40 agonist ivuxolimab in advanced cancers. Overall study results and limits: Clones of CD4+ and CD8+ blood T cells grew by week 6 at doses of 0.1 to 3.0 mg/kg.

Profiled with immunoSEQ multiplex PCR; TCRdb holds only in-frame clones, not every one. The table lists about 110,000 clones, 91% of them singletons. The specimen was CD4+ or CD8+ T cells sorted from blood, collected in a trial of the OX40 agonist ivuxolimab. The clonotype originates from an adult with an advanced solid tumor such as melanoma, head and neck, liver or kidney cancer.

The CDR3 is CASSVAGESYNEQFF. CDR3 nucleotide sequence: TGTGCCAGCAGCGTAGCGGGGGAATCCTACAATGAGCAGTTCTTC. The chain combines TRBV9 with TRBJ2-1; possible D gene TRBD2, 6 bases. The CDR3 runs to 15 residues. V was cut by 0 bases and J by 1 base, with 8 bases left in between. Germline V gives CDR1 SGDLS, CDR2 YYNGEE. Full variable domain (remainder filled in from reference TRBV9 and TRBJ2-1): DSGVTQTPKHLITATGQRVTLRCSPRSGDLSVYWYQQSLDQGLQFLIQYYNGEERAKGNILERFSAQQFPDLHSELNLSSLELGDSALYFCASSVAGESYNEQFFGPGTRLTVL.